The source of this T cell receptor beta chain is a study of blood T cell repertoires in COVID-19 (dated by TCRdb to 2020 to 2022). A note on the overall study: Samples from collaborators originated in the United States, Italy and Spain and spanned both the acute and convalescent phases of COVID-19. The prospective study material was composed of cDNA or gDNA derived from T cells, B-cell-depleted T cells, or PBMCs. Subjects who had been exposed to COVID-19, were actively infected with it, or had recovered from it provided the deeply sampled blood TCRbeta repertoires that made up the dataset. A freely available public database, intended as a resource for researchers studying the immune response to SARS-CoV-2, is where the repertoires were released. Samples were obtained from the ongoing ImmuneRACE study (first 160 participants) and from about 1,300 subjects provided by 6 global collaborators. A de-identified subject ID, COVID-19 status, age in years and sex were almost always included in the sample metadata. HLA class I and class II types, where available, came from metadata supplied by the sample provider rather than from assay-based typing. Overall study results and their limits: The amount of clinical and demographic metadata varied by source and participant and was provided uncurated.

Regarding this clone: It has no known antigen specificity. There are no base qualities to consult, and no much larger clone falls within one base.

Relative to germline, V is missing 2 bases and J is missing 4 bases, with 7 bases of the junction outside any gene match. CDR1 and CDR2 are drawn from the germline V gene: SGHTS, YDEGEE. From its cysteine to its phenylalanine, the CDR3 spans 15 amino acids. The DNA shown is the 45-base CDR3, in frame from base 1. The immunoSEQ Assay, a bias-controlled multiplex PCR, was used to amplify TCRbeta CDR3 regions from genomic DNA. The authors' pipeline ran thus. The number of nucleated cells in each sample was estimated from the amplification of reference gene primers within the assay. To quantify the absolute abundance of each unique TCRbeta CDR3 rearrangement, sequence reads were collapsed and filtered. Productive Simpson clonality was computed per sample as the square root of Simpson's diversity index over productive rearrangements. TCRdb took over this immuneACCESS table, retaining in-frame rearrangements with V and J assigned. Such tables are incomplete; in checked studies, under half of the missing clones stem from an unresolved V gene, and the remainder is unexplained. V and J calls and clone size are those listed in that table; D and trimming were worked out from the DNA. Within this sample are some 250,000 clones, with less than 90% of them counted one time only. Together, the top ten hold roughly 2% of the sample.

Whole blood was collected in K2EDTA tubes by collaborating institutions according to the institutions' own protocols. For TCRbeta analysis, collaborators shipped samples in one of three forms: frozen whole blood, isolated PBMCs, or DNA extracted from either of those sample types. Sequencing used peripheral blood. This clonotype was sampled from a man aged 25 to 40 with active or convalescent COVID-19. The V gene is TRBV5-8 and the J gene is TRBJ2-3, with TRBD1 identical over 7 junction bases. The CDR3 region has the sequence CASSLVTGSADTQYF. Here is the DNA: TGTGCCAGCAGCTTAGTGACAGGGTCGGCAGATACGCAGTATTTT.